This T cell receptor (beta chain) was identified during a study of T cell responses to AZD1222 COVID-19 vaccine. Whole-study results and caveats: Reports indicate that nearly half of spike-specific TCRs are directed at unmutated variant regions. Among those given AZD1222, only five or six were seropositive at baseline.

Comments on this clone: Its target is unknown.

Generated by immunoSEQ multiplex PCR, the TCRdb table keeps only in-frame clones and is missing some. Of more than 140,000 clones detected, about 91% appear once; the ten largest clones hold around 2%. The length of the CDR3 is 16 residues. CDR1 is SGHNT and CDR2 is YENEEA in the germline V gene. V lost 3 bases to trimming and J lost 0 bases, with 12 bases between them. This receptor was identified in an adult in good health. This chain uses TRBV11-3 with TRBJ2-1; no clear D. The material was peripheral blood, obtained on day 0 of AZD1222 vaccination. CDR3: CASSFWSQSSYNEQFF. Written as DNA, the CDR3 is TGTGCCAGCAGCTTTTGGTCACAGTCCTCCTACAATGAGCAGTTCTTC. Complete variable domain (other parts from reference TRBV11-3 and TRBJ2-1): EAGVVQSPRYKIIEKKQPVAFWCNPISGHNTLYWYLQNLGQGPELLIRYENEEAVDDSQLPKDRFSAERLKGVDSTLKIQPAELGDSAVYLCASSFWSQSSYNEQFFGPGTRLTVL.